This T cell receptor beta chain originates from a study of regulatory T cells in long-lasting Graves disease. Both iRepertoire HTBI primers and Arm-PCR of CDR3 regions were used to build the TCR beta libraries. Original data processing: Identification yielded some 65 TRBV and around 15 TRBJ segments across samples. In TCRdb, the multiplex PCR reads were re-called with MiXCR into one record per CDR3 protein. Here the V and J calls rest on TCRdb's processing, not on the authors' analysis. The data contain hundreds of thousands of distinct CDR3 sequences, 16% of them seen just once; the ten biggest clones take up 18%. This CDR3 spans 16 amino acids. The germline V gene has CDR1 LGHDT and CDR2 YNNKEL (reference sequence). Trimming cost V 4 bases and J 7 bases, with 22 bases left between them. The time point here: newly diagnosed GD, antithyroid drugs for less than 3 months. Extracted RNA from PBMCs served as the source of the TCR library.

The table lists this clonotype with many counts. The same specimen was also included in a second study, on T cells in Graves' hyperthyroidism and ophthalmopathy. That work adds: Hyperthyroidism of Graves' type that showed no ophthalmopathy progression within 18 months was stable.

The sequenced sample was peripheral blood mononuclear cells (PBMCs), obtained at new diagnosis, from a patient treated with antithyroid drugs. This clonotype was sampled from a woman younger than 45 with Graves disease. This chain links TRBV3-1 with TRBJ1-1; D is perhaps TRBD1 (5 bases). CDR3 sequence reads: CASSPLLSTGVGEAFF. The DNA for the CDR3 is TGTGCCAGCAGCCCATTACTCTCAACAGGCGTGGGTGAAGCTTTCTTT.